This TCR beta chain was obtained from a study of T cell responses to AZD1222 COVID-19 vaccine. Study-level results: Donors skewed white British and female; clonal diversity was possibly underestimated.

A note on this clone: As yet, its antigen is unknown. Other DNA sequences from this sample encode an identical CDR3 as well.

The CDR3 loop spans 14 amino acids. Germline values: CDR1 SGHVS, CDR2 FQNEAQ. V shed 1 base and J 7 bases; nucleotides not matched to a gene: 3. Clones were sequenced by immunoSEQ multiplex PCR, and TCRdb holds only the in-frame ones, with some missing. The sample yields about 140,000 clones, about 90% seen once. The TCR comes from an adult who received the MenACWY meningococcal vaccine as a control. The source material was peripheral blood, sampled 28 days after the second dose of the MenACWY control vaccine. The V and J genes are TRBV7-8 and TRBJ1-5, with 8 nucleotides matching TRBD1. CDR3 amino acids: CASSLDRQGQPQHF. DNA for the CDR3: TGTGCCAGCAGCTTAGACCGACAGGGGCAGCCCCAGCATTTT. The full variable domain, completed using reference TRBV7-8 and TRBJ1-5, is GAGVSQSPRYKVAKRGQDVALRCDPISGHVSLFWYQQALGQGPEFLTYFQNEAQLDKSGLPSDRFFAERPEGSVSTLKIQRTQQEDSAVYLCASSLDRQGQPQHFGDGTRLSIL.